This T cell receptor beta chain was observed in a study of T cells in Graves' hyperthyroidism and ophthalmopathy. Study-wide results and limits: Among clonotypes expanded in thyroid above 0.001, most were also found in blood. Median prediction lead before ophthalmopathy onset was 6.5 months with the model.

As concerns this clonotype: What it binds is not known.

Disease duration was under 3 months in the ophthalmopathy patients, who also had a Clinical Activity Score of at least 3 and a NOSPECS grade of at least 4. The CDR3 regions of TCR beta were amplified from RNA transcripts. First-round RT-PCR with HTBI primers amplified the TCR CDR3 region. One entry per CDR3 protein results from TCRdb running MiXCR on the multiplex PCR reads. The sample shows 40,000 to 65,000 distinct CDR3 sequences, less than 60% of them seen only once. Germline V gene lookup returns CDR1 SGHAT and CDR2 FQNNGV. V lost 5 bases to trimming and J lost 6 bases; unmatched junction nucleotides: 7. This CDR3 is 14 amino acids long.

The sample consisted of blood. The chain employs TRBV11-2 and TRBJ2-7, with 10 nucleotides matching TRBD2. The source of this sequence is a woman between 45 and 65 years old with Graves' ophthalmopathy. DNA for the CDR3: TGTGCCAGCAGCCCCCCTAGCGGGAGATCCGAGCAGTACTTC. Protein: CASSPPSGRSEQYF.